Listed here are 8 T cell receptor beta chains from one sample, sequenced in a study of PD-L1 blockade in urothelial cancer (dated by TCRdb to 2016 to 2017). The time point label here, explained by the study, means: pretreatment peripheral blood. Library generation was performed with the immunoSEQ multiplex PCR assay. What TCRdb holds here is the immuneACCESS table cut down to in-frame rearrangements. Part of the clones is not present; checked against another copy, under half of the missing clones reflect an unresolved V gene, and the others are unexplained. For this sample there are 56,000 or so clones; less than 90% appear just once. Around a sixth of the sample is held by the ten biggest clonotypes. This sample comprised PBMCs, obtained around atezolizumab (anti-PD-L1) treatment. These receptors originate from an older man with urothelial cancer.

The CDR3 loop is CASSSAGLRNEQFF. CDR3 DNA: TGTGCCAGCAGCTCCGCGGGACTCCGCAATGAGCAGTTCTTC. This chain uses TRBV7-9 with TRBJ2-1; a weak D match, TRBD2 (6 bases). CDR3 size: 14 residues. Germline loops: CDR1 SEHNR, CDR2 FQNEAQ (reference sequence). V was clipped by 4 bases and J by 6 bases, with 13 bases between them.

The rearrangement uses TRBV11-2 and TRBJ2-4; 10 bases fit TRBD2. This CDR3 spans 16 amino acids. The junction had 12 bases not matched to a gene; V was cut back by 7 bases and J by 6 bases. Germline CDR1 and CDR2: SGHAT and FQNNGV. The CDR3 nucleotides are TGTGCCAGCACCATCTATAAGCGGGAGGGAAGAAACATTCAGTACTTC. Amino acids: CASTIYKREGRNIQYF.

The chain recombines TRBV2 with TRBJ2-2, with a weak D call TRBD2 (6 bases). Germline CDR1 and CDR2: SNHLY and FYNNEI. This CDR3 contains 14 residues. V was shortened by 3 bases and J by 5 bases, with 10 bases between the two germline ends. CDR3 residues: CASSEGTGTGELFF. CDR3 nucleotides: TGTGCCAGCAGTGAGGGGACTGGGACCGGGGAGCTGTTTTTT.

The V gene is TRBV5-4, the J gene TRBJ1-4; 8 nucleotides line up with TRBD1. From germline, CDR1 is SGHNT and CDR2 YYREEE (reference sequence). The CDR3 totals 13 residues. The J segment lost 8 bases and the V segment lost 4 bases, leaving 4 bases of the junction unmatched. The chain's CDR3 is CASSQGQEEKLFF. The CDR3 DNA sequence: TGTGCCAGCAGCCAGGGACAGGAGGAAAAACTGTTTTTT.

V is TRBV29-1 and J is TRBJ1-2; 10 nucleotides line up with TRBD1. CDR1 and CDR2 (germline): SQVTM, ANQGSEA. CDR3 length equals 13 residues. Unmatched junction bases numbered 7, after V lost 6 bases and J lost 6 bases. CDR3 DNA sequence: TGCAGCGTGGATGACAGGGGGCGAGATGGCTACACCTTC. This gives the protein CSVDDRGRDGYTF.

The chain joins TRBV7-8 to TRBJ2-2; a weak D match, TRBD2 (6 bases). V shed 5 bases and J shed 6 bases, with 19 bases lying between them. This CDR3 spans 16 amino acids. CDR1 and CDR2 from the germline V gene are SGHVS and FQNEAQ. CDR3 nucleotides: TGTGCCAGCAGCACAGACGGGACTCGTATCGCCGGGGAGCTGTTTTTT. Its translation is CASSTDGTRIAGELFF. Variable domain in full (rest from reference TRBV7-8 and TRBJ2-2): GAGVSQSPRYKVAKRGQDVALRCDPISGHVSLFWYQQALGQGPEFLTYFQNEAQLDKSGLPSDRFFAERPEGSVSTLKIQRTQQEDSAVYLCASSTDGTRIAGELFFGEGSRLTVL.

The genes are TRBV5-6 and TRBJ2-7, with 10 bases identical to TRBD1. The germline V gene has CDR1 SGHDT and CDR2 YYEEEE. Trimming at V came to 4 bases and at J to 1 base, leaving 2 bases not matched to a gene. CDR3 length: 14 residues. CDR3 region: CASSEDRGSYEQYF. The CDR3 DNA is TGTGCCAGCAGCGAGGACAGGGGGTCCTACGAGCAGTACTTC.

This chain connects TRBV28 to TRBJ2-3; TRBD2 aligns across 8 bases. The CDR3 contains 15 residues. Germline loops: CDR1 MDHEN, CDR2 SYDVKM. Trimming removed 5 bases from V and 6 bases from J; junction bases left unmatched: 10. CDR3 in amino acids: CASSPPAAGGDTQYF. CDR3 nucleotide sequence: TGTGCCAGCAGTCCACCCGCTGCGGGAGGCGATACGCAGTATTTT.